This TCR beta chain was identified during a study of T-cell memory formation after mild COVID-19 (dated by TCRdb to 2020 to 2022). For the study in its entirety: Most TCR sequence clusters were specific to one of the two donors. In a couple of donors, T-cell clones that expanded and contracted after mild COVID-19 were tracked by sequencing TCRalpha and TCRbeta repertoires over time. Two young, previously healthy adult volunteers made up the cohort, one male and one female.

This clonotype was recorded a few times. Its antigen remains unidentified. There are no base qualities to consult, and no much larger clone falls within one base. Ficoll-Paque density gradient centrifugation was the method used to isolate PBMCs. Sequenced using an Illumina NovaSeq 6000. Using 5'RACE with constant-segment primers, TCRalpha and TCRbeta cDNA libraries were constructed, with sample barcodes and unique molecular identifiers added in the process. Trizol reagent was used to extract RNA from every sample. Library amplification was performed in two PCR steps, and a second sample barcode and Illumina TruSeq adapters were introduced in the second step. The libraries were sequenced on an Illumina NovaSeq using 2 x 150 bp paired-end reads. In the original analysis: With migec v1.2.7, reads were demultiplexed and then collapsed into UMI-guided consensus sequences. Using mixcr v2.1.11, UMI consensuses were aligned to TRA and TRB V and J templates and then assembled into clonotypes. A clonotype was counted as expanded or contracted only when both edgeR and NoisET called the clonotype significant, with the noise models trained on biological replicates. edgeR calls used a false discovery rate-adjusted p below 0.01 and a log2 fold-change threshold of 1. PCA with hierarchical clustering of max-normalized trajectories of the 1000 most abundant clonotypes was used as exploratory dynamics analysis. The CD4 or CD8 phenotype of responding clones was assigned using the separately sequenced CD4+ and CD8+ repertoires. The public reads were reanalyzed by TCRdb: fastp trimming at Q25, MiXCR alignment, in-frame beta chains only. Merged by CDR3 protein, the rows form single entries marked with the most common genes and DNA. The V and J calls were determined by TCRdb, not by the authors. Within this sample are roughly 300,000 distinct CDR3 sequences, with over 7% of them counted one time only. The ten largest clones represent about 22% of the sample.

As encoded in the germline V gene, CDR1 is MNHEY while CDR2 is SVGAGI. The germline V end is reduced by 0 bases and the J end by 6 bases; junction bases left unmatched: 2. The CDR3 goes from the cysteine to the phenylalanine over 14 residues. The only DNA kept is the CDR3, 42 bases in frame from the first base. Summary of the overall study and its limitations: The second-wave clones that peaked on day 37 were not confirmed to be SARS-CoV-2 specific. Contracting CD4+ clones were located mainly in the CM and EM memory subsets, whereas CD8+ clones were found to be enriched in EMRA. Clones contracting from day 15 to 85 had balanced CD4/CD8 phenotypes, while a second wave expanding from day 15 to 37 was biased towards CD4+. Only two mild cases were covered in the study, and larger cohorts including severe cases with pre-infection samples were considered necessary. Some responding clones were found in pre-infection memory, which suggests that pre-existing cross-reactive memory T cells took part in the SARS-CoV-2 response.

The sequencing input was PBMCs or a T cell subset sorted from them (not recorded which). The chain was built from TRBV6-5 and TRBJ1-1; 9 of the junction bases match TRBD1. The sequence derives from a man younger than 35 who had mild COVID-19 (a few samples of this study predate the infection). The sample titles of this study are shuffled in the database, so cell type and time point are left out; the donor was told from shared clones. This receptor carries the CDR3 CASSYSGTGPEAFF. The nucleotide sequence reads TGTGCCAGCAGTTACTCCGGGACAGGGCCTGAAGCTTTCTTT.